A selection of T cell receptor beta chains follows, all from one sample in a study of PD-L1 blockade in urothelial cancer. Clones were read by immunoSEQ multiplex PCR, and TCRdb kept only the in-frame ones, dropping some. The sample lists 60,000 to 70,000 clones; about four fifths were seen once. The source was PBMCs, collected around atezolizumab (anti-PD-L1) treatment. These receptor sequences come from a man between 70 and 80 years old with urothelial cancer. The CDR3 runs from the conserved cysteine through the conserved F or W. Fields, in order: V gene, J gene, clone size, D gene, CDR3 protein, CDR3 DNA. D genes are given only for firm matches. Expanded clones get a size class; other rows say once, few or many, or leave the size out.

TRBV27,TRBJ1-5,-,TRBD1,CASSKHTGGSNQPQHF,TGTGCCAGCAGTAAACACACAGGGGGTAGCAATCAGCCCCAGCATTTT
TRBV29-1,TRBJ2-5,-,-,CSVTGMGETQYF,TGCAGCGTTACGGGGATGGGGGAGACCCAGTACTTC
TRBV4-1,TRBJ2-7,-,TRBD2,CASSQVTSGRIEQYF,TGCGCCAGCAGCCAAGTAACTAGCGGAAGGATCGAGCAGTACTTC
TRBV9,TRBJ1-3,-,-,CASSVGALNSGNTIYF,TGTGCCAGCAGCGTAGGAGCATTGAACTCTGGAAACACCATATATTTT
TRBV5-1,TRBJ2-1,few,-,CASSRGLRGVSYNEQFF,TGCGCCAGCAGTCGGGGGTTGCGCGGGGTCTCCTACAATGAGCAGTTCTTC
TRBV4-1,TRBJ2-5,-,-,CASSQRGYRGETQYF,TGCGCCAGCAGCCAACGGGGGTACAGGGGAGAGACCCAGTACTTC
TRBV13,TRBJ2-1,-,TRBD1,CASSLVGGRSYNEQFF,TGTGCCAGCAGCTTAGTAGGGGGCCGATCCTACAATGAGCAGTTCTTC
TRBV27,TRBJ1-1,-,-,CASSLFPPGVNTEAFF,TGTGCCAGCAGTTTATTCCCCCCAGGGGTGAACACTGAAGCTTTCTTT
TRBV5-1,TRBJ2-3,-,-,CASTPGSNRAATDTQYF,TGCGCCAGCACCCCGGGGAGTAACAGGGCCGCCACAGATACGCAGTATTTT
TRBV11-2,TRBJ2-7,-,TRBD2,CASSLASGLAYEQYF,TGTGCCAGCAGCTTGGCTTCGGGACTAGCTTACGAGCAGTACTTC